What follows describes a single TCR beta chain. Its matching antigen is unknown. The data were taken from a study of cytomegalovirus exposure and HLA in healthy donors. In the study overall: Sequencing of 180 million or so T cells in an earlier analysis found around 120 million unique TCR beta sequences.

Vbeta (60) and Jbeta (13) primers were used in the PCR. The repertoire was sequenced with immunoSEQ multiplex PCR; TCRdb's copy has only in-frame clones and lacks some. The sample includes about 210,000 clones. Points from the study as a whole: The likely explanation for a cluster of highly shared sequence variants was sequencing artifact. Productive status was seen about 90% or about 30% of the time for most TCR beta V segments in an earlier analysis. Reports indicated that the classifier achieved high specificity and sensitivity in diagnosing cytomegalovirus status.

The length of the CDR3 is 13 residues. The V gene's germline CDR1 is LNHDA and CDR2 SQIVND (reference sequence). With 7 bases clipped from V and 4 bases from J, the junction kept 2 bases outside the gene matches. The specimen sequenced was PBMCs. This clonotype was sampled from a woman between 25 and 40 years old in good health and CMV-seropositive. The V and J genes are TRBV19 and TRBJ1-2; 11 positions match TRBD1. The CDR3 region is CASNGQGAYGYTF. Here the CDR3 DNA reads TGTGCCAGTAACGGACAGGGGGCCTATGGCTACACCTTC.